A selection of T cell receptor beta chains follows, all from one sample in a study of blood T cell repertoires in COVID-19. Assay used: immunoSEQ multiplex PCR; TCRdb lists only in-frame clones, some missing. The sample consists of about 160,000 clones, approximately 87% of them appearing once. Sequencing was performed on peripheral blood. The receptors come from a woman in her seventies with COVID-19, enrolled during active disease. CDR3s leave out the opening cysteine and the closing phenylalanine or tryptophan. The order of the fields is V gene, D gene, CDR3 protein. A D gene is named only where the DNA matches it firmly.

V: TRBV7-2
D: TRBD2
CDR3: ASSFTSGGATGELF

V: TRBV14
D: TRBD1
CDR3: ASSQNRGTEAF

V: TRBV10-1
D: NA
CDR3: ASSESGGETDTQY

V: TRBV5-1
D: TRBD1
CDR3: ASSLATGREQY

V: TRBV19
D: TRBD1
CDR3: ASSDRAGGTEAF

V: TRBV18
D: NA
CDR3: ASSPASTATYEQY

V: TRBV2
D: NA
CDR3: ASSEGRQVLYNEQF

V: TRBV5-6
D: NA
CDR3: ASSLGGMGAFTDTQY

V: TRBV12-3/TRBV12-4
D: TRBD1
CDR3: ASSLGQYGYT

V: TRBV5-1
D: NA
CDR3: ASSLSTSTEAF

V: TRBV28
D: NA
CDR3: ASSSPAGTDTQY

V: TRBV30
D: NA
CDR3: AWSVLGMGQPQH

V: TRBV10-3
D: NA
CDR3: AINGQRSEPLH

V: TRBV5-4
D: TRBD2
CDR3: ASSTRAGDSYNEQF

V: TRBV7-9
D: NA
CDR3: ASSSQGGIGGYT

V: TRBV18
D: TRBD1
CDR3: ASSLDRVNEKLF

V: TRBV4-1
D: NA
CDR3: ASSQGGGVGTDTQY

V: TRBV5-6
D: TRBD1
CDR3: ASSPPGTGLSGNTIY

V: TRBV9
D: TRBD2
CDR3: ASSVEGAGGYNEQF

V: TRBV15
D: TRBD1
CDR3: ATSRSTTGGPGNTIY

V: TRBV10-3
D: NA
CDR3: AISESNGQPQH

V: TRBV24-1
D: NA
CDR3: ATRSTERYTEAF

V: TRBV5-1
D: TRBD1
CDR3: ASSLGTAFYEQY

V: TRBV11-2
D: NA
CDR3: ASSFLSGETGELF

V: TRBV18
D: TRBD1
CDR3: ASSPRDRLHEQY

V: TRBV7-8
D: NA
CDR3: ASSLQDRGNTIY

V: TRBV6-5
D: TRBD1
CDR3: ASLRTGGSGYT

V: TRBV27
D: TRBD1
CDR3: ASSLSIRDRGLYGYT

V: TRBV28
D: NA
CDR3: ASRRQGTYGYT

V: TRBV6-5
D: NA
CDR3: ASRPGERRTDTQY

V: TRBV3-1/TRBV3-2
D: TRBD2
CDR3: ASSRGLAGGREETQY

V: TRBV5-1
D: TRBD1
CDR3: ASSLRRTGDYNEQF

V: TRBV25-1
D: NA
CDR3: ASSDSQGLGTEAF

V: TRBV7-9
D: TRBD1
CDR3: ASSLPDRGGELF

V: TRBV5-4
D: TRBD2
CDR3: ASSPGLAGRGNEQF

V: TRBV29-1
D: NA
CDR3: SVEEGTPYGYT

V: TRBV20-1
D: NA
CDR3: SASVTANQPQH

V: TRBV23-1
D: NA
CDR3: ASSHPGQHNSSGNTIY

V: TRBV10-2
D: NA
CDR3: ASSEDRNYGYT

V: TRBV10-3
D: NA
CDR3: AISEEGVGEKLF

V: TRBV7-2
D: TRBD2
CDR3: ASSLGSGGLTNEQF

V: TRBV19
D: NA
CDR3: ASTLSQDFQPQH

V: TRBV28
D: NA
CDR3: ASLRGSTDTQY

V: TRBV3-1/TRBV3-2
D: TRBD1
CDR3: ASSRTGDLTQY

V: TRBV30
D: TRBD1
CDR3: AWSTGGSGGYT

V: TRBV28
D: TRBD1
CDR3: ASSLQGEVTEAF

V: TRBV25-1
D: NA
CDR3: ASSEYASNSPLH

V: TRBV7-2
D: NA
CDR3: ASSLAYGAGEGGYT

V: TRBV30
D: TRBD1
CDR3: AWSRGQGFSYEQY

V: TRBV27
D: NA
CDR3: ASSNRVSRNEKLF